One T cell receptor beta chain is described in this entry. CDR1 is SGHNT and CDR2 is YYREEE in the germline V gene (reference sequence). The CDR3 loop spans 16 amino acids. Trimming took 3 bases from V and 5 from J; bases not matched to a gene: 12. Participants were aged about 18 to 89 years, lived in under 25 US areas, and enrolled virtually. Libraries were prepared by immunoSEQ multiplex PCR; TCRdb keeps only in-frame clonotypes and omits some of them. Of some 190,000 clones in the sample, approximately 80% were seen once. These data belong to a study of blood T cell repertoires in COVID-19. On the study more broadly: From T cells, B-cell-depleted T cells, or PBMCs came the material, which was cDNA or gDNA.

The sample consisted of PBMCs or T cells enriched from blood (not recorded which). The source of this sequence is a man aged 60 to 75 who had been exposed to COVID-19. This chain uses TRBV5-4 with TRBJ2-3, with 7 bases identical to TRBD1. CDR3 residues: CASSSTQTGWKDTQYF. CDR3 in DNA: TGTGCCAGCAGCTCGACCCAGACAGGGTGGAAAGATACGCAGTATTTT.